The 27 T cell receptor beta chains presented below share a single source sample, sequenced in a study of blood T cell repertoires in COVID-19. Sequencing was performed with immunoSEQ multiplex PCR; in TCRdb, only in-frame clones are kept and a portion is missing. The sample lists roughly 150,000 clones; about 88% were seen once. The source material was peripheral blood. These receptors originate from an elderly woman with COVID-19, enrolled during active disease.

This clone was observed a single time. The chain couples TRBV18 to TRBJ1-5; the D is unclear. Looked up from germline, CDR1 is KGHSH and CDR2 is LQKENI. V lost 4 bases and J 2 bases, leaving 12 bases between the germline ends. The CDR3 contains 15 residues. CDR3 residues: CASSLGVVGNQPQHF. CDR3 coding DNA: TGTGCCAGCTCACTCGGGGTGGTTGGCAATCAGCCCCAGCATTTT.

The J gene is TRBJ1-5, the V gene TRBV9; TRBD1 is a possible D gene (5 bases). The CDR3 extends over 15 amino acids. Germline-derived CDR1 and CDR2 are SGDLS and YYNGEE. Trimming removed 4 bases at V and 0 bases at J, with 11 bases between. CDR3 in amino acids: CASSPTAHSNQPQHF. The DNA for the CDR3 is TGTGCCAGCAGCCCGACAGCTCATAGCAATCAGCCCCAGCATTTT.

The V and J genes are TRBV5-8 and TRBJ2-5; 9 bases agree with TRBD1. CDR1 SGHTS and CDR2 YDEGEE come from the germline V gene. V lost 4 bases and J lost 7; bases outside the gene matches: 8. This CDR3 is built from 14 residues. DNA for the CDR3: TGTGCCAGCAGCATCTACAGGGGGCAGGGGACCCAGTACTTC. It yields the protein CASSIYRGQGTQYF.

V is TRBV3-1 (or the pseudogene TRBV3-2) and J is TRBJ2-1; TRBD2 agrees at 7 bases. The length of the CDR3 is 19 residues. V lost 0 bases, J lost 6 bases, and 17 bases stayed unmatched. The germline gives CDR1 LGHDT, CDR2 YNNKEL (reference sequence). The CDR3 DNA reads TGTGCCAGCAGCCAAGACAGAAGGAGCGGGATCAATGTGGGCAATGAGCAGTTCTTC. Its protein is CASSQDRRSGINVGNEQFF.

The J gene is TRBJ2-1, the V gene TRBV6-2 or TRBV6-3; TRBD2 aligns across 12 bases. The length of the CDR3 is 15 residues. Unmatched junction bases numbered 2, after V lost 4 bases and J lost 4 bases. CDR1 MNHEY and CDR2 SVGEGT come from the germline V gene. The CDR3 is CASSSGLAGYNEQFF. As DNA, the CDR3 is TGTGCCAGCAGTTCCGGACTAGCGGGGTACAATGAGCAGTTCTTC.

The chain links TRBV6-1 to TRBJ1-5, with D possibly TRBD1 on 5 matching bases. From germline, CDR1 is MNHNS and CDR2 SASEGT. V was clipped by 0 bases and J by 6 bases, with 9 bases between them. This CDR3 is 14 amino acids long. The CDR3 coding sequence is TGTGCCAGCAGTGAAGCTGGGGCTGGTCAGCCCCAGCATTTT. It codes for CASSEAGAGQPQHF.

In its sample, this clone was seen once. The genes are TRBV2 and TRBJ2-7; 8 nucleotides align to TRBD2. CDR1 and CDR2 from the germline V gene are SNHLY and FYNNEI. V shed 7 bases, J shed 6 bases, and the junction held 14 bases outside the gene matches. The CDR3 has 15 amino acids. CDR3 amino acids: CASIPNGLARSEQYF. In DNA form, the CDR3 reads TGTGCCAGCATCCCGAACGGACTAGCTCGCTCCGAGCAGTACTTC.

The V and J genes are TRBV13 and TRBJ1-4; a possible D gene is TRBD1 (6 bases). V lost 4 bases to trimming and J lost 8 bases, with 11 bases between them. Germline V lookup: CDR1 PRHDT, CDR2 FYEKMQ (reference sequence). There are 13 residues in the CDR3. CDR3 in amino acids: CASSSGAGEKLFF. CDR3 nucleotide sequence: TGTGCCAGCAGCTCAGGGGCGGGAGAAAAACTGTTTTTT.

J is TRBJ2-7 and V is TRBV28; TRBD2 aligns across 10 bases. The CDR3 sequence is 15 residues long. The trim removed 5 bases at V and 5 bases at J, leaving 9 bases unmatched. Germline values: CDR1 MDHEN, CDR2 SYDVKM. The CDR3 is CASSRAGGSLDEQYF. DNA for the CDR3: TGTGCCAGCAGTCGAGCGGGAGGGTCTTTGGACGAGCAGTACTTC.

This clone has only one observation. V gene TRBV6-2 or TRBV6-3 combines with J gene TRBJ1-5; D unresolved. CDR1 and CDR2 from the germline V gene are MNHEY and SVGEGT. This CDR3 has 13 amino acids. V lost 4 bases and J lost 7, with 11 bases in between. The chain's CDR3 is CASSSLPGQPQHF. CDR3 DNA: TGTGCCAGCAGTTCCCTGCCAGGACAGCCCCAGCATTTT.

The CDR3 DNA reads TGTGCCAGCATCGGACTGGATGGCTACACCTTC. As protein: CASIGLDGYTF. The gene calls are TRBV11-2 and TRBJ1-2; D uncertain. Per the germline V gene, CDR1 is SGHAT and CDR2 is FQNNGV. The CDR3 covers 11 residues. Between the trimmed V and J ends, which lost 7 bases and 6 bases, there was a span of 9 bases. Combining the CDR3 with reference TRBV11-2 and TRBJ1-2 gives the whole variable domain EAGVAQSPRYKIIEKRQSVAFWCNPISGHATLYWYQQILGQGPKLLIQFQNNGVVDDSQLPKDRFSAERLKGVDSTLKIQPAKLEDSAVYLCASIGLDGYTFGSGTRLTVV.

This chain joins TRBV7-2 and TRBJ2-3; no firm D call. CDR1 and CDR2 from the germline V gene are SGHTA and FQGNSA. This CDR3 contains 14 residues. V lost 2 bases and J lost 6, with 12 bases in between. This CDR3 is CASSLPLVVDTQYF. CDR3 in DNA: TGTGCCAGCAGCTTACCGCTAGTCGTGGATACGCAGTATTTT.

The rearrangement links TRBV29-1 to TRBJ2-1; perhaps TRBD2 as D (6 bases). The ends were cut back, 8 bases at V and 4 bases at J, with 12 bases in the middle. Germline CDR1 is SQVTM and CDR2 is ANQGSEA. The CDR3 is made up of 12 amino acids. CDR3 sequence reads: CSLTDYYNEQFF. Here the CDR3 DNA reads TGCAGCCTAACGGACTATTACAATGAGCAGTTCTTC.

DNA for the CDR3: TGTGCCAGCACTCCTAGCGGGGGCACCGGGGAGCTGTTTTTT. It is translated as CASTPSGGTGELFF. The chain uses TRBV9 and TRBJ2-2, with 10 nucleotides matching TRBD2. CDR1 and CDR2 from the germline V gene are SGDLS and YYNGEE. The CDR3 has 14 residues. V dropped 6 bases and J dropped 4; count of bases not matched to a gene: 3.

The chain carries TRBV5-4 and TRBJ2-1; 7 bases agree with TRBD1. Germline V gene data show CDR1 as SGHNT and CDR2 as YYREEE (reference sequence). The CDR3 length is 14 residues. Trimming took 0 bases from V and 9 from J; bases not matched to a gene: 6. This CDR3 is CASSLGQGSREQFF. The DNA for the CDR3 is TGTGCCAGCAGCTTGGGACAGGGATCGCGTGAGCAGTTCTTC.

The sample holds one count of this clone. V usage is TRBV11-2 and J usage is TRBJ2-5, with D possibly TRBD2 on 5 matching bases. V was cut by 0 bases and J by 5 bases, with 13 bases left in between. CDR3 size: 15 residues. In germline, CDR1 is SGHAT, CDR2 FQNNGV. The CDR3 DNA follows: TGTGCCAGCAGCTTAGACCCCCGGGGTTGGGAGACCCAGTACTTC. This codes for CASSLDPRGWETQYF.

This chain links TRBV5-5 with TRBJ1-1; 9 positions match TRBD1. J was trimmed by 1 base and V by 4 bases; bases with no gene match: 2. CDR3 length: 14 residues. Germline lookup yields CDR1 SGHKS and CDR2 YYEKEE (reference sequence). CDR3 in DNA: TGTGCCAGCAGCCTACAGGGGGCGAACACTGAAGCTTTCTTT. Translating gives CASSLQGANTEAFF.

The J gene is TRBJ2-3, the V gene TRBV25-1; TRBD1 agrees at 10 bases. This CDR3 contains 16 residues. Germline-derived CDR1 and CDR2 are MGHDK and SYGVNS. V was pared by 1 base and J by 4 bases, with 5 bases of the junction left unmatched. In DNA, the CDR3 is TGTGCCAGCAGTGAATTCGCCGGGACAGGGGCAGATACGCAGTATTTT. It is translated as CASSEFAGTGADTQYF.

The J gene is TRBJ1-1, the V gene TRBV18; TRBD1 aligns across 11 bases. V lost 4 bases, J lost 5 bases, and 3 bases stayed unmatched. This CDR3 comprises 14 residues. Germline loops: CDR1 KGHSH, CDR2 LQKENI. The CDR3 region has the DNA TGTGCCAGCTCACTGGACAGGGGGCGGACTGAAGCTTTCTTT. Its protein product is CASSLDRGRTEAFF. Together with reference TRBV18 and TRBJ1-1, the CDR3 gives the full variable domain: NAGVMQNPRHLVRRRGQEARLRCSPMKGHSHVYWYRQLPEEGLKFMVYLQKENIIDESGMPKERFSAEFPKEGPSILRIQQVVRGDSAAYFCASSLDRGRTEAFFGQGTRLTVV.

This clone has more than one count but fewer than ten. This sequence joins TRBV10-2 and TRBJ2-5, with 8 bases fitting TRBD1. Germline assignment: CDR1 WSHSY and CDR2 SAAADI. The V and J ends lost 1 base and 5 bases, in that order; junction bases with no gene match: 9. The CDR3 runs 16 residues. The CDR3 reads CASSEWAGGWTETQYF. CDR3 DNA sequence: TGCGCCAGCAGTGAGTGGGCAGGGGGCTGGACGGAGACCCAGTACTTC.

A word on this clone: The junction shows a germline mismatch at one end, possibly a read error. This sequence joins TRBV12-5 and TRBJ1-2, with D unclear. Per germline, CDR1 LGHNT and CDR2 FRNRAP. The length of the CDR3 is 12 residues. CDR3 region: CARGEGISGYTF. In DNA form, the CDR3 reads TGTGCTCGTGGGGAGGGAATAAGTGGCTACACCTTC.

This clone came up once. The gene calls are TRBV28 and TRBJ1-2; 10 bases fit TRBD1. This CDR3 is 16 amino acids long. The trim removed 6 bases at V and 4 bases at J, leaving 11 bases unmatched. Germline assignment: CDR1 MDHEN and CDR2 SYDVKM. For the CDR3, the DNA is TGTGCCAGCAGCCTTCTGAAAGGGACAGGGGCCTATGGCTACACCTTC. It is translated as CASSLLKGTGAYGYTF.

The chain employs TRBV9 and TRBJ2-2; 9 bases are shared with TRBD2. CDR3 length: 16 residues. CDR1 and CDR2 (germline): SGDLS, YYNGEE. The trim removed 4 bases at V and 0 bases at J, leaving 4 bases unmatched. The CDR3 region is CASSQTSGANTGELFF. In DNA, the CDR3 is TGTGCCAGCAGCCAGACTAGCGGAGCGAACACCGGGGAGCTGTTTTTT.

This clone was counted only a few times. V usage is TRBV19 and J usage is TRBJ1-3, with D possibly TRBD1 on 5 matching bases. Germline CDR1 is LNHDA and CDR2 is SQIVND (reference sequence). V was shortened by 10 bases and J by 3 bases, with 13 bases between the two germline ends. This CDR3 has 13 amino acids. The CDR3 loop reads CATPTDRGNTIYF. The CDR3 nucleotides read TGTGCCACGCCGACAGACCGTGGAAACACCATATATTTT.

This clone was counted only a few times. The chain recombines TRBV7-2 with TRBJ2-1; TRBD2 agrees at 12 bases. Germline assignment: CDR1 SGHTA and CDR2 FQGNSA. Trimming took 5 bases from V and 7 from J; bases not matched to a gene: 9. The CDR3 loop spans 16 amino acids. The DNA of the CDR3 is TGTGCCAGCAGCCGTGGGAATCTAGCGGGAGGGAATGAGCAGTTCTTC. Its translation: CASSRGNLAGGNEQFF.

V is TRBV24-1 and J is TRBJ1-2, with TRBD1 identical over 9 bases. With 9 bases clipped from V and 3 bases from J, the junction kept 13 bases outside the gene matches. CDR1 is KGHDR and CDR2 is SFDVKD in the germline V gene. This CDR3 is 16 amino acids long. The CDR3 nucleotides are TGTGCCACCTACTCACCTCGACAGGGGGGTGACTATGGCTACACCTTC. This encodes CATYSPRQGGDYGYTF.

The chain is built from TRBV5-4 and TRBJ2-5; D ambiguous. The CDR3 runs 15 residues. Trimming removed 0 bases at V and 0 bases at J, with 9 bases between. Looked up from germline, CDR1 is SGHNT and CDR2 is YYREEE (reference sequence). CDR3 region: CASSLEASYQETQYF. The DNA for the CDR3 is TGTGCCAGCAGCTTGGAAGCATCTTACCAAGAGACCCAGTACTTC.